Presented here are 27 T cell receptor beta chains from one specimen sequenced in a study of human T cells and chemical hapten exposure. The time point here: patch test 1, 2 weeks after DPC sensitization. Treatment given: therapeutic diphenylcyclopropenone sensitization with weekly scalp DPC. TCRdb reprocessed the RACE reads with MiXCR, giving one entry per CDR3 protein. Of tens of thousands of distinct CDR3 sequences listed, 9% to 12% are singletons. This sample comprised whole blood, obtained in connection with sensitization to the hapten diphenylcyclopropenone (DPC). These receptors were taken from a woman aged 50 to 60 with alopecia areata. Some clones in this sample may be carry-over from other donors' samples.

The gene calls are TRBV19 and TRBJ2-1, with TRBD2 matching 8 bases. The CDR3 extends over 18 amino acids. The junction had 8 bases not matched to a gene; V was cut back by 0 bases and J by 1 base. Germline V gene data show CDR1 as LNHDA and CDR2 as SQIVND (reference sequence). CDR3 bases: TGTGCCAGTAGTATAGATCGATCGGGAGGGTCATCCTACAATGAGCAGTTCTTC. Residues: CASSIDRSGGSSYNEQFF.

CDR3 sequence reads: CSVVGSGATRGEQYF. The DNA of the CDR3 is TGCAGCGTTGTTGGTAGCGGAGCCACCCGGGGCGAGCAGTACTTC. The chain couples TRBV29-1 to TRBJ2-7, with a tentative D call TRBD2 (6 bases). V dropped 4 bases and J dropped 6 bases, with 22 bases sitting between them. CDR1 and CDR2 (germline): SQVTM, ANQGSEA. This CDR3 is built from 15 residues.

The V and J genes are TRBV14 and TRBJ2-7; no definite D call. Germline values: CDR1 SGHDN, CDR2 FVKESK. With 0 bases removed from V and 6 bases from J, the gap between germline ends came to 15 bases. The CDR3 length is 15 residues. The CDR3 DNA follows: TGTGCCAGCAGCCAAGATCGGGCCAGGCCCATCGAGCAGTACTTC. Protein: CASSQDRARPIEQYF.

The V and J genes are TRBV20-1 and TRBJ2-1; 12 nucleotides line up with TRBD2. The CDR3 runs 11 residues. Germline values: CDR1 DFQATT, CDR2 SNEGSKA (reference sequence). Trimming cost V 4 bases and J 13 bases; bases outside gene matches: 2. The CDR3 region has the DNA TGCAGTGCTACTAGCGGGAGGGAACAGTTCTTC. Protein sequence: CSATSGREQFF.

With regard to this clonotype: The junction and the germline gene differ at one end; a read error may be behind it. CDR3 DNA sequence: TGTTCCAGTGGAAAAATGCTAGCCAAAAACATTCAGTACTTC. The encoded protein is CSSGKMLAKNIQYF. The rearrangement links TRBV13 to TRBJ2-4; D is undetermined. Germline V gene data show CDR1 as PRHDT and CDR2 as FYEKMQ (reference sequence). The CDR3 is made up of 14 amino acids.

As to this clonotype: A read error may account for a junction end that differs from germline. The chain couples TRBV29-1 to TRBJ2-1; D gene unclear. The CDR3 length is 13 residues. In germline, CDR1 is SQVTM, CDR2 ANQGSEA. Here the CDR3 DNA reads TGCGGCGTTGAAGTTACCCCCAGAAATGAGCAGTTCTTC. It translates to CGVEVTPRNEQFF.

This clonotype has only a few counts. The gene calls are TRBV3-1 and TRBJ2-4; no definite D call. V dropped 0 bases and J dropped 6 bases, with 6 bases sitting between them. Germline V gene data show CDR1 as LGHDT and CDR2 as YNNKEL (reference sequence). The CDR3 totals 13 residues. The CDR3 is CASSQDRSNIQYF. The CDR3 DNA reads TGTGCCAGCAGCCAAGATCGGTCAAACATTCAGTACTTC. The whole variable domain, filled in from reference TRBV3-1 and TRBJ2-4, reads DTAVSQTPKYLVTQMGNDKSIKCEQNLGHDTMYWYKQDSKKFLKIMFSYNNKELIINETVPNRFSPKSPDKAHLNLHINSLELGDSAVYFCASSQDRSNIQYFGAGTRLSVL.

The chain employs TRBV6-1 and TRBJ2-1, with TRBD2 as a possible D gene (5 bases). This CDR3 comprises 16 residues. Trimming left V 2 bases short and J 0 bases short, with 11 bases between. Germline CDR1 and CDR2: MNHNS and SASEGT. The CDR3 DNA follows: TGTGCCAGCAGTGAACTGCCGGGAAGCTCCTACAATGAGCAGTTCTTC. As protein: CASSELPGSSYNEQFF.

This clonotype came up a few times. The V call is TRBV7-2, the J call TRBJ2-7; D is ambiguous. V was trimmed by 5 bases and J by 4 bases, leaving 9 bases between them. Germline lookup yields CDR1 SGHTA and CDR2 FQGNSA. This CDR3 comprises 12 residues. The CDR3, as DNA: TGTGCCAGCAGCCCCCGCTCATACGAGCAGTACTTC. Translated, it gives CASSPRSYEQYF.

This clonotype was seen a few times. V and J are TRBV20-1 and TRBJ2-3; 10 nucleotides line up with TRBD2. CDR3 length: 15 amino acids. V was clipped by 0 bases and J by 4 bases; unmatched bases: 4. The germline V gene has CDR1 DFQATT and CDR2 SNEGSKA (reference sequence). The CDR3 DNA is TGCAGTGCTAGAGATTTTAGCGGGAGGTCAGATACGCAGTATTTT. Translation gives CSARDFSGRSDTQYF.

This clonotype was recorded a few times. V usage is TRBV5-8 and J usage is TRBJ2-7; 7 bases line up with TRBD2. CDR3 length equals 14 residues. Germline CDR1 and CDR2: SGHTS and YDEGEE. V was clipped by 0 bases and J by 6 bases; unmatched bases: 6. The chain's CDR3 is CASSLAPGRGEQYF. Written as DNA, the CDR3 is TGTGCCAGCAGCTTGGCCCCAGGGAGGGGCGAGCAGTACTTC.

The J gene is TRBJ2-5, the V gene TRBV20-1; no firm D call. V was pared by 2 bases and J by 5 bases, with 3 bases between. The CDR3 is 10 amino acids. Germline V lookup: CDR1 DFQATT, CDR2 SNEGSKA (reference sequence). The CDR3 here is CSARRETQYF. The CDR3 coding sequence is TGCAGTGCTAGACGCGAGACCCAGTACTTC.

This clonotype was seen more than once but under ten times. The rearrangement joins TRBV24-1 to TRBJ2-1, with 8 positions matching TRBD1. Germline CDR1 reads KGHDR; CDR2 reads SFDVKD. The CDR3 is 16 amino acids. Unmatched junction bases numbered 7, after V lost 1 base and J lost 6 bases. CDR3 bases: TGTGCCACCAGTGATTTAGACAGGGGTCCTCGCAATGAGCAGTTCTTC. Protein: CATSDLDRGPRNEQFF.

J is TRBJ1-1 and V is TRBV18; TRBD1 might be the D (5 bases). In germline, CDR1 is KGHSH, CDR2 LQKENI. V lost 4 bases, J lost 5 bases, and 23 bases lay in between. This CDR3 region has 17 residues. The chain's CDR3 is CASSLGGTASRWTEAFF. The CDR3 coding sequence is TGTGCCAGCTCACTCGGCGGGACGGCCTCTCGCTGGACTGAAGCTTTCTTT.

The chain couples TRBV14 to TRBJ2-3, with D maybe TRBD1 (6 bases). V was shortened by 2 bases and J by 8 bases, with 14 bases between the two germline ends. Germline CDR1 reads SGHDN; CDR2 reads FVKESK. CDR3 length equals 14 residues. The CDR3: CASSQRTGMTTQYF. CDR3 in DNA: TGTGCCAGCAGCCAAAGAACAGGGATGACTACGCAGTATTTT. Drawing the rest from reference TRBV14 and TRBJ2-3, the complete variable domain is EAGVTQFPSHSVIEKGQTVTLRCDPISGHDNLYWYRRVMGKEIKFLLHFVKESKQDESGMPNNRFLAERTGGTYSTLKVQPAELEDSGVYFCASSQRTGMTTQYFGPGTRLTVL.

This clonotype was detected a few times. The chain has TRBV7-2 and TRBJ2-7; 10 bases are a match to TRBD1. Germline assignment: CDR1 SGHTA and CDR2 FQGNSA. V shed 5 bases, J shed 0 bases, and the junction held 4 bases outside the gene matches. CDR3 length equals 15 residues. The CDR3 sequence is CASSPRTGGSYEQYF. The CDR3 DNA reads as TGTGCCAGCAGCCCTAGGACAGGGGGCTCCTACGAGCAGTACTTC.

The V gene is TRBV2, the J gene TRBJ2-1; 8 nucleotides line up with TRBD1. Germline CDR1 SNHLY, CDR2 FYNNEI. The CDR3 contains 14 residues. Trimming removed 5 bases from V and 9 bases from J; junction bases left unmatched: 9. CDR3 DNA: TGTGCCAGCAGTACAGGACAGGGTACGGTTGAGCAGTTCTTC. Translating it yields CASSTGQGTVEQFF.

V is TRBV29-1 and J is TRBJ2-4, with D unclear. The CDR3 runs 13 residues. The germline gives CDR1 SQVTM, CDR2 ANQGSEA. Trimming left V 7 bases short and J 0 bases short, with 10 bases between. The CDR3 is CSAHLLAKNIQYF. The CDR3 DNA is TGCAGCGCCCACCTATTAGCCAAAAACATTCAGTACTTC. Using reference TRBV29-1 and TRBJ2-4 for the parts outside the CDR3, the full variable domain is SAVISQKPSRDICQRGTSLTIQCQVDSQVTMMFWYRQQPGQSLTLIATANQGSEATYESGFVIDKFPISRPNLTFSTLTVSNMSPEDSSIYLCSAHLLAKNIQYFGAGTRLSVL.

The J gene is TRBJ2-3, the V gene TRBV5-1; D tentatively fits TRBD1 or TRBD2 (5 bases each). Trimming took off 2 bases at V and 0 bases at J, with 10 bases between the two ends. CDR1 is SGHRS and CDR2 is YFSETQ in the germline V gene. The CDR3 covers 15 residues. The CDR3, as DNA: TGCGCCAGCAGCTTTGGGGACCCCAGCACAGATACGCAGTATTTT. Translated: CASSFGDPSTDTQYF.

This clonotype was recorded a few times. The chain combines TRBV12-3 or TRBV12-4 with TRBJ1-5; perhaps TRBD1 as D (6 bases). Trimming removed 1 base at V and 2 bases at J, with 9 bases between. CDR3 size: 15 residues. The CDR3 sequence is CASSLEGEGNQPQHF. The CDR3 DNA is TGTGCCAGCAGTTTAGAGGGGGAGGGCAATCAGCCCCAGCATTTT.

This clonotype came up a few times. J is TRBJ2-5 and V is TRBV2; 10 bases map to TRBD2. V shed 7 bases, J shed 1 base, and the junction held 3 bases outside the gene matches. Looked up from germline, CDR1 is SNHLY and CDR2 is FYNNEI. This CDR3 has 14 residues. The DNA of the CDR3 is TGTGCCAGCAAGCTAGCGGGAGTCCAAGAGACCCAGTACTTC. This gives the protein CASKLAGVQETQYF.

The chain joins TRBV11-2 to TRBJ2-3, with TRBD2 as a possible D gene (5 bases). Deletions cut 6 bases from V and 1 base from J, with 14 bases between. Germline V gene lookup returns CDR1 SGHAT and CDR2 FQNNGV. This CDR3 has 15 residues. DNA for the CDR3: TGTGCCAGCAGGAGGGCGGTTGGAGGCACAGATACGCAGTATTTT. Its protein is CASRRAVGGTDTQYF.

V is TRBV20-1 and J is TRBJ2-3; 11 bases match TRBD2. The CDR3 runs to 16 residues. The V gene's germline CDR1 is DFQATT and CDR2 SNEGSKA (reference sequence). V was pared by 6 bases and J by 5 bases, with 13 bases of the junction left unmatched. The CDR3 region is CSANLGSGRARDTQYF. CDR3 sequence (DNA): TGCAGTGCCAACTTGGGTAGCGGGAGGGCCCGAGATACGCAGTATTTT.

In its sample, this clonotype was seen many times. The CDR3 DNA sequence: TGCAGTGCTAGAGATCGGAGGGGGCTTCTTGGTGAGCAGTTCTTC. Protein: CSARDRRGLLGEQFF. The J gene is TRBJ2-1, the V gene TRBV20-1; tentative D call: TRBD1 (7 bases). V shed 0 bases and J shed 9 bases, with 18 bases lying between them. CDR1 and CDR2 (germline): DFQATT, SNEGSKA (reference sequence). This CDR3 has 15 residues.

This clonotype was counted a few times. The chain employs TRBV2 and TRBJ2-7; 8 nucleotides agree with TRBD2. Losses at the gene ends were 6 bases for V and 1 base for J; bases not matched to a gene: 8. Germline values: CDR1 SNHLY, CDR2 FYNNEI. The CDR3 loop spans 15 amino acids. The CDR3, as DNA: TGTGCCAGCAGCCGGAGACTAGCGCCTTCCTACGAGCAGTACTTC. Translating it yields CASSRRLAPSYEQYF.

The gene calls are TRBV29-1 and TRBJ2-3, with D possibly being TRBD1 or TRBD2 (6 bases each). The CDR3 runs 14 residues. Trimming left V 3 bases short and J 2 bases short, with 12 bases between. CDR1 and CDR2 from the germline V gene are SQVTM and ANQGSEA. The CDR3 sequence is CSVDGGGVTDTQYF. The CDR3 region has the DNA TGCAGCGTTGATGGAGGGGGAGTCACAGATACGCAGTATTTT.

This clonotype was observed a handful of times. The V and J genes are TRBV7-2 and TRBJ1-1, with unresolved D. The CDR3 totals 14 residues. The germline V and J ends were trimmed by 3 bases and 0 bases, with 8 bases remaining between them. The germline gives CDR1 SGHTA, CDR2 FQGNSA. In DNA, the CDR3 is TGTGCCAGCAGCTTTGCCAGGCTGAACACTGAAGCTTTCTTT. This gives the protein CASSFARLNTEAFF. Full variable domain (missing parts from reference TRBV7-2 and TRBJ1-1): GAGVSQSPSNKVTEKGKDVELRCDPISGHTALYWYRQSLGQGLEFLIYFQGNSAPDKSGLPSDRFSAERTGGSVSTLTIQRTQQEDSAVYLCASSFARLNTEAFFGQGTRLTVV.